Shown below are 7 T cell receptor beta chains from a single sample sequenced in a study of regulatory T cells in long-lasting Graves disease. Specified time point: persistent/refractory GD, antithyroid drugs over 5 years with positive TRAb. Following extraction of RNA from PBMCs, that RNA was used to make the TCR library. Building of the TCR beta libraries involved iRepertoire HTBI primers and Arm-PCR of CDR3 regions. TCRdb passed the multiplex PCR reads through MiXCR, listing each CDR3 protein once. The sample includes a few hundred thousand distinct CDR3 sequences, 20% to 25% seen only once; the top ten take roughly 7%. This sample comprised peripheral blood mononuclear cells (PBMCs), obtained when the disease was refractory, from a patient treated with antithyroid drugs. Receptors originate from a female donor with Graves disease.

This clonotype was found many times. The rearrangement joins TRBV2 to TRBJ2-7; perhaps TRBD1 as D (6 bases). CDR3 length: 14 amino acids. Looked up from germline, CDR1 is SNHLY and CDR2 is FYNNEI. The V and J ends lost 6 bases and 3 bases respectively, with 15 bases between them. CDR3 amino acids: CASSAQGIYYEQYF. The CDR3 region has the DNA TGTGCCAGCAGCGCACAGGGTATTTACTACGAGCAGTACTTC.

The chain uses TRBV5-6 and TRBJ2-5, with no clear D. The length of the CDR3 is 15 residues. Between the trimmed V and J ends, which lost 0 bases and 2 bases, there was a span of 11 bases. Germline CDR1 is SGHDT and CDR2 is YYEEEE. CDR3 sequence reads: CASSLESQQQETQYF. The CDR3 region has the DNA TGTGCCAGCAGCTTGGAGTCACAACAGCAAGAGACCCAGTACTTC.

The gene calls are TRBV28 and TRBJ2-3; 8 nucleotides match TRBD1. The germline V gene encodes CDR1 MDHEN and CDR2 SYDVKM. V shed 7 bases, J shed 3 bases, and the junction held 3 bases outside the gene matches. The CDR3 consists of 13 residues. The CDR3 coding sequence is TGTGCCAGCAACCAGGGGGCTACAGATACGCAGTATTTT. Its translation is CASNQGATDTQYF.

In this sample, this clonotype turned up a few times. The chain carries TRBV27 and TRBJ2-2; no reliable D call. V shed 2 bases and J shed 0 bases, with 10 bases lying between them. The germline CDR1 and CDR2 sequences are MNHEY and SMNVEV (reference sequence). CDR3 length: 16 residues. CDR3 loop: CASSLIQPANTGELFF. In DNA, the CDR3 is TGTGCCAGCAGTTTAATCCAGCCCGCGAACACCGGGGAGCTGTTTTTT.

This clonotype was found a few times. The V call is TRBV11-2, the J call TRBJ1-1; D is unclear. The CDR3 spans 15 residues. Germline loops: CDR1 SGHAT, CDR2 FQNNGV. The V gene lost 3 bases and the J gene lost 1 base, with 12 bases spanning the gap. The CDR3 DNA reads as TGTGCCAGCAGCTTCTTTACCATGGGGAACACTGAAGCTTTCTTT. This translates into CASSFFTMGNTEAFF.

The chain carries TRBV6-1 and TRBJ1-6; D perhaps matches TRBD1 (5 bases). This CDR3 contains 14 residues. CDR1 MNHNS and CDR2 SASEGT come from the germline V gene. V was shortened by 4 bases and J by 5 bases, with 9 bases between the two germline ends. CDR3 amino acids: CASSAQEDNSPLHF. CDR3 bases: TGTGCCAGCAGTGCACAGGAAGATAATTCACCCCTCCACTTT.

The chain uses TRBV7-9 and TRBJ1-4; the match to TRBD1 covers 8 bases. V shed 4 bases and J 7 bases; nucleotides not matched to a gene: 8. Germline V gene lookup returns CDR1 SEHNR and CDR2 FQNEAQ (reference sequence). The CDR3 totals 15 residues. In DNA, the CDR3 is TGTGCCAGCAGCTATCAGGGGGCACTGAGTGAAAAACTGTTTTTT. It is translated as CASSYQGALSEKLFF.